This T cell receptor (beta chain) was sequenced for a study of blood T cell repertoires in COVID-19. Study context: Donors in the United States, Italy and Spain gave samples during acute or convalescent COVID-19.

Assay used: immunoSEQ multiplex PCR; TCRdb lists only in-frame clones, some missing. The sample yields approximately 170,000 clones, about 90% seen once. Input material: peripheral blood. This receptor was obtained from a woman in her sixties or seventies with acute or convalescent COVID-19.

CDR3 amino acids: CASSPGTGDSHTF. The CDR3 region has the DNA TGTGCCAGCTCACCCGGGACAGGAGATTCACACACCTTC. V usage is TRBV18 and J usage is TRBJ1-2; 8 bases fit TRBD1. Germline V gene sequence: CDR1 KGHSH, CDR2 LQKENI. The CDR3 is 13 amino acids. V was pared by 3 bases and J by 12 bases, with 9 bases of the junction left unmatched.